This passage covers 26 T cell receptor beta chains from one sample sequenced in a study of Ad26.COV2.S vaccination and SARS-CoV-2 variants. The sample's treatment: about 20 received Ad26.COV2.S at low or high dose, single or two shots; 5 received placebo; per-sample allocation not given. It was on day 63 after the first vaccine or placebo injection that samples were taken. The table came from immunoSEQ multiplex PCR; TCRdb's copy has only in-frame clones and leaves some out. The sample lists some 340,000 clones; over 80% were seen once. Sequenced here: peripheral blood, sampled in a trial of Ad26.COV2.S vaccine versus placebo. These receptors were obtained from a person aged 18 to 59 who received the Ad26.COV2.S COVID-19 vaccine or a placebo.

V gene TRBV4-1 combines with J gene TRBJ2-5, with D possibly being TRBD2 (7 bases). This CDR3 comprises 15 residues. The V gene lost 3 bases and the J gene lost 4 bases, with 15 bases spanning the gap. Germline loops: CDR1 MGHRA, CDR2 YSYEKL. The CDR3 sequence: CASSQYLRGGETQYF. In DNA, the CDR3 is TGCGCCAGCAGCCAGTACTTAAGGGGGGGAGAGACCCAGTACTTC.

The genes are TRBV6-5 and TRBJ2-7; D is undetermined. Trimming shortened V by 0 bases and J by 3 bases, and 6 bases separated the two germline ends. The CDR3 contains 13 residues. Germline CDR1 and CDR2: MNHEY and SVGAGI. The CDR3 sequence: CASSYSMGYEQYF. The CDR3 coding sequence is TGTGCCAGCAGTTACTCGATGGGCTACGAGCAGTACTTC.

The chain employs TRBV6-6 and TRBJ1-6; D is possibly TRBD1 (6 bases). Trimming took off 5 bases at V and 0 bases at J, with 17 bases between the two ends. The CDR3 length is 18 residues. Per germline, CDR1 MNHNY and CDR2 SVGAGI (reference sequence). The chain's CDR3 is CASSRRRDTSSYNSPLHF. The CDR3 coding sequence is TGTGCCAGCAGTCGCCGCCGGGACACCAGCTCCTATAATTCACCCCTCCACTTT.

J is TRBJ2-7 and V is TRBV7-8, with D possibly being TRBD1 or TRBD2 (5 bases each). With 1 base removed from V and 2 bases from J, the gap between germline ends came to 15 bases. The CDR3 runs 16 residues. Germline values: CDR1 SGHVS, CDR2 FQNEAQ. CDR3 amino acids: CASSLGDEKPTYEQYF. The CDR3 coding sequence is TGTGCCAGCAGCTTAGGGGACGAAAAACCTACCTACGAGCAGTACTTC.

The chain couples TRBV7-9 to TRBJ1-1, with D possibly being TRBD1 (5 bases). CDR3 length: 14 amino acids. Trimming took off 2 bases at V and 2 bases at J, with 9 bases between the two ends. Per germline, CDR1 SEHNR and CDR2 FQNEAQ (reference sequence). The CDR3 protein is CASSLTGVNTEAFF. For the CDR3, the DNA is TGTGCCAGCAGCTTAACAGGAGTTAACACTGAAGCTTTCTTT.

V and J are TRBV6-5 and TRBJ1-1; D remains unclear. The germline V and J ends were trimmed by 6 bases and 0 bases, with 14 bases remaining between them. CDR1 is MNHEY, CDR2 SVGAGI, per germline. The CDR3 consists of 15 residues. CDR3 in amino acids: CASRMNSGMNTEAFF. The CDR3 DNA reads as TGTGCCAGCAGAATGAACAGCGGCATGAACACTGAAGCTTTCTTT.

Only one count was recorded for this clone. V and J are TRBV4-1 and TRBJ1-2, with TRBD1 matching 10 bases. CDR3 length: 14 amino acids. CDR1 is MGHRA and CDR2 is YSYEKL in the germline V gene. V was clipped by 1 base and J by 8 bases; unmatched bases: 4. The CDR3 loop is CASSQAGQGPGYTF. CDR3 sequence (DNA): TGCGCCAGCAGCCAAGCGGGACAGGGGCCAGGCTACACCTTC.

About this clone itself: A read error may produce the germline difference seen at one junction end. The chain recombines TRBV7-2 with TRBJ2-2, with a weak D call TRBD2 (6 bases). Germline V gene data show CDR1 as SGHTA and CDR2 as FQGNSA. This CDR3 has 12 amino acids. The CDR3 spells CASSSKAGGLFF. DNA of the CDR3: TGTGCCAGCAGCTCAAAGGCCGGGGGGCTGTTTTTT.

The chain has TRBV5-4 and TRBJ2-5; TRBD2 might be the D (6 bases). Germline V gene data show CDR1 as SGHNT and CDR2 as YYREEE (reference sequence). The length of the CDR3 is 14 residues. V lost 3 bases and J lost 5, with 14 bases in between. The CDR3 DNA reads TGTGCCAGCAGCTCCGCACAGGAGGGGGAGACCCAGTACTTC. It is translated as CASSSAQEGETQYF.

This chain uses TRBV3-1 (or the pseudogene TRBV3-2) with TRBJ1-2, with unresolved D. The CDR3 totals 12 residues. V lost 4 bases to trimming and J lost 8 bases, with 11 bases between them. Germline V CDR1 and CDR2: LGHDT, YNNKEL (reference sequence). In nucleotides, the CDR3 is TGTGCCAGCAGCCGAGCACGCCAGGGCTACACCTTC. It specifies CASSRARQGYTF.

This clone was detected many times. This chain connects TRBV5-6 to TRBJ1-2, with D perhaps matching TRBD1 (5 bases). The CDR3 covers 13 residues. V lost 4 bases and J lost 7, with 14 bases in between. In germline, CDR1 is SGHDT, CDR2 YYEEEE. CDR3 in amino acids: CASSRGRGLGYTF. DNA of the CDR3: TGTGCCAGCAGCCGCGGTAGGGGTCTTGGCTACACCTTC.

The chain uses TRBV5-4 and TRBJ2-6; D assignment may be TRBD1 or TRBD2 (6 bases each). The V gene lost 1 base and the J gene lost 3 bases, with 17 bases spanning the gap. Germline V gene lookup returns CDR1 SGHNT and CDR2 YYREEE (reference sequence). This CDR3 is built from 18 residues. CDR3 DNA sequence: TGTGCCAGCAGCTTGTTGGGGGGCGGATTGTTTGGGGCCAACGTCCTGACTTTC. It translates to CASSLLGGGLFGANVLTF.

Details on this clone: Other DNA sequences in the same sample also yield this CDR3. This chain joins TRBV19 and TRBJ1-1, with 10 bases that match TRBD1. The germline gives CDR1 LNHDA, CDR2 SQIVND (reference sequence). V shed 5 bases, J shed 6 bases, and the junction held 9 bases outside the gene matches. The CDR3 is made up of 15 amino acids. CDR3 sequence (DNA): TGTGCCAGTAGTGTGGACAGGGGGACCCACTCTGAAGCTTTCTTT. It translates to CASSVDRGTHSEAFF.

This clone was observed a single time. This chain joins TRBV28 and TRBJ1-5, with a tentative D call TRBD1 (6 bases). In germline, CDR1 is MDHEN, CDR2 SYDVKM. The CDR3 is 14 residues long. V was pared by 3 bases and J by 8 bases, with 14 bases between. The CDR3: CASSLEGGAKPQHF. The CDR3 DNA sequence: TGTGCCAGCAGTTTGGAGGGGGGCGCAAAGCCCCAGCATTTT.

The CDR3 region is CASSSSGGNIQYF. The CDR3 nucleotides read TGTGCCAGCAGCTCTAGCGGTGGGAACATTCAGTACTTC. The chain uses TRBV7-9 and TRBJ2-4, with 7 bases lining up with TRBD2. V was pared by 4 bases and J by 7 bases, with 4 bases of the junction left unmatched. Germline CDR1 and CDR2: SEHNR and FQNEAQ (reference sequence). There are 13 residues in the CDR3.

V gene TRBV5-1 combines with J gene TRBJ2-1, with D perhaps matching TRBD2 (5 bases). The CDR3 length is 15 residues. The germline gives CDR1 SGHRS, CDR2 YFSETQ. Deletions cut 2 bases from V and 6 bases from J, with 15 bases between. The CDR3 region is CASSFDGGSPNEQFF. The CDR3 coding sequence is TGCGCCAGCAGCTTTGACGGAGGATCTCCCAATGAGCAGTTCTTC.

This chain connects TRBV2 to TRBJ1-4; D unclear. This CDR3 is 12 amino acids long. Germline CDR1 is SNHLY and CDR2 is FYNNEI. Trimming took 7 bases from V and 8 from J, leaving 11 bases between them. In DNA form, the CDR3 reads TGTGCCAGCATAGTGATGGGGGAAAAACTGTTTTTT. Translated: CASIVMGEKLFF.

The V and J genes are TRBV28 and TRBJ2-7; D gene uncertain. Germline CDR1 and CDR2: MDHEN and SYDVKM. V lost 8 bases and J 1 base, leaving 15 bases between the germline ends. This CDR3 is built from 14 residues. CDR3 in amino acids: CASGRQTYSYEQYF. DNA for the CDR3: TGTGCCAGCGGGCGGCAGACTTATTCCTACGAGCAGTACTTC.

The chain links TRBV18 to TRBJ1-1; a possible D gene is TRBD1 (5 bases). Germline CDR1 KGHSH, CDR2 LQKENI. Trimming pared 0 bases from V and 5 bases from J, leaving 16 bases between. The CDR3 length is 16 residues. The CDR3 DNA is TGTGCCAGCTCACCACCCGGGGCGCGGTTGGAAACTGAAGCTTTCTTT. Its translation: CASSPPGARLETEAFF.

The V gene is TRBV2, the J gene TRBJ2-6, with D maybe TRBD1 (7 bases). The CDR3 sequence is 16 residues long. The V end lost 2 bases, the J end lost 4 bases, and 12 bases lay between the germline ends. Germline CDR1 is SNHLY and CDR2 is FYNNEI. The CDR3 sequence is CASSETRGEGANVLTF. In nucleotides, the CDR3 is TGTGCCAGCAGTGAAACCAGGGGGGAAGGGGCCAACGTCCTGACTTTC.

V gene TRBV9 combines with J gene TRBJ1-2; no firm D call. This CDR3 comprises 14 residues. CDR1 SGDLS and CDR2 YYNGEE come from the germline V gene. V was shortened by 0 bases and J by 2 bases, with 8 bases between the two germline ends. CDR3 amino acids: CASSVGSINYGYTF. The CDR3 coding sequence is TGTGCCAGCAGCGTAGGGTCTATAAACTATGGCTACACCTTC.

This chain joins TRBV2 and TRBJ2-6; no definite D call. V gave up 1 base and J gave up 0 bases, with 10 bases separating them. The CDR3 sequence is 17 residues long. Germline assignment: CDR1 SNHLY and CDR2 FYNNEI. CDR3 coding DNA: TGTGCCAGCAGTGAAGGTCCAAGGGTCTCTGGGGCCAACGTCCTGACTTTC. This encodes CASSEGPRVSGANVLTF.

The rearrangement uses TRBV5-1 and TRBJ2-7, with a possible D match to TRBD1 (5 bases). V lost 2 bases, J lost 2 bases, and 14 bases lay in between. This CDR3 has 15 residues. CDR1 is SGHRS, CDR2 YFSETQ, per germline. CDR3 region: CASSFDPGSTYEQYF. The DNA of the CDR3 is TGCGCCAGCAGCTTCGATCCAGGGTCAACCTACGAGCAGTACTTC.

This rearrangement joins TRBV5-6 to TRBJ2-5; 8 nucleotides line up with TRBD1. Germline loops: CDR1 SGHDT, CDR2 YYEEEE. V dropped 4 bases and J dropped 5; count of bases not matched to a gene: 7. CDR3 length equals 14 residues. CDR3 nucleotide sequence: TGTGCCAGCAGCGGATTAAGACAGGGGGAGACCCAGTACTTC. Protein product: CASSGLRQGETQYF.

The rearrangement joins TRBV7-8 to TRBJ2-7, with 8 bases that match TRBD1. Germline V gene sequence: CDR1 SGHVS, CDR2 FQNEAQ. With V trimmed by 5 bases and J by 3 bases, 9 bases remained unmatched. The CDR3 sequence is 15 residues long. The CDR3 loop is CASSHANRGVYEQYF. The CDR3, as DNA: TGTGCCAGCAGCCACGCCAACAGGGGGGTCTACGAGCAGTACTTC. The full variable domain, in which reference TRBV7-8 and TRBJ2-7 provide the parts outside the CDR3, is GAGVSQSPRYKVAKRGQDVALRCDPISGHVSLFWYQQALGQGPEFLTYFQNEAQLDKSGLPSDRFFAERPEGSVSTLKIQRTQQEDSAVYLCASSHANRGVYEQYFGPGTRLTVT.

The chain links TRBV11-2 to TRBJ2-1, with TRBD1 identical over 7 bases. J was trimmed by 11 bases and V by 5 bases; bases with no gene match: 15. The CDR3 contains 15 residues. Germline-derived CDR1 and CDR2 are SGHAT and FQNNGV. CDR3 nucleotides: TGTGCCAGCAGCCAAGACAGGGTCCCAGGGGTACAGCAGTTCTTC. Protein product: CASSQDRVPGVQQFF.